Below are 10 T cell receptor beta chains sequenced from a single sample in a study. MiXCR, run by TCRdb on the 5' RACE reads, gives a single entry per CDR3 protein. The sample shows just under 65,000 distinct CDR3 sequences, roughly 23% of them seen only once. The sequenced sample was memory CD4+ T cells sorted from a lymph node. Documented subset: memory CD4+ T cells, CD4+CD45RO+CD25-. Source of these receptors: a female donor with breast cancer.

This clonotype was counted between two and nine times. The chain employs TRBV2 and TRBJ1-1; 7 bases are a match to TRBD1. Germline CDR1 reads SNHLY; CDR2 reads FYNNEI. Germline trimming cut 7 bases from V and 0 bases from J; bases unmatched to any gene: 5. The CDR3 sequence is 14 residues long. This CDR3 is CASNRDRLNTEAFF. CDR3 nucleotides: TGTGCCAGCAATAGGGACAGACTGAACACTGAAGCTTTCTTT.

This clonotype was counted a few times. The gene calls are TRBV20-1 and TRBJ1-1, with D perhaps matching TRBD1 (5 bases). The CDR3 spans 12 residues. V was cut by 0 bases and J by 9 bases, with 11 bases left in between. The germline V gene encodes CDR1 DFQATT and CDR2 SNEGSKA (reference sequence). The CDR3: CSARDTGAKAFF. CDR3 DNA sequence: TGCAGTGCTAGAGATACAGGTGCAAAAGCTTTCTTT.

This sequence joins TRBV12-3 or TRBV12-4 and TRBJ2-5; D is unclear. Between the trimmed V and J ends, which lost 2 bases and 4 bases, there was a span of 14 bases. This CDR3 contains 15 residues. The CDR3 coding sequence is TGTGCCAGCAGTTTAAACACCCAACGGAGAGAGACCCAGTACTTC. Its protein is CASSLNTQRRETQYF.

With regard to this clonotype: Since no conserved phenylalanine or tryptophan closes the CDR3, a read error is the likely cause. The chain uses TRBV20-1 and TRBJ2-1; possible D gene TRBD2, 5 bases. The CDR3 totals 11 residues. Germline CDR1 reads DFQATT; CDR2 reads SNEGSKA (reference sequence). The DNA for the CDR3 is TGCAGGGCTAAGAGGGTCAATGAGCAGTTCTGC. Residues: CRAKRVNEQFC.

This clonotype was observed a few times. The V call is TRBV29-1, the J call TRBJ2-7, with TRBD1 matching 11 bases. This CDR3 region has 13 residues. V gave up 3 bases and J gave up 2 bases; unmatched junction bases: 0. Germline assignment: CDR1 SQVTM and CDR2 ANQGSEA. CDR3 loop: CSVEGQGAYEQYF. CDR3 sequence (DNA): TGCAGCGTTGAGGGACAGGGGGCCTACGAGCAGTACTTC.

This chain connects TRBV5-4 to TRBJ2-3; D might be TRBD2 (6 bases). Germline V gene lookup returns CDR1 SGHNT and CDR2 YYREEE (reference sequence). CDR3 length: 14 amino acids. The V end lost 5 bases, the J end lost 0 bases, and 10 bases lay between the germline ends. The CDR3 loop reads CASRVGTSTDTQYF. For the CDR3, the DNA is TGTGCCAGCAGGGTCGGGACTAGCACAGATACGCAGTATTTT.

This clonotype was detected only a few times. This chain links TRBV10-3 with TRBJ1-2; 7 bases are shared with TRBD1. Unmatched junction bases numbered 8, after V lost 3 bases and J lost 1 base. Germline CDR1 is ENHRY and CDR2 is SYGVKD. The CDR3 extends over 16 amino acids. CDR3 sequence (DNA): TGTGCCATCAGTGAAAGGGACAGACTTATTAACTATGGCTACACCTTC. It encodes CAISERDRLINYGYTF.

This clonotype has at least ten counts. The chain employs TRBV7-2 and TRBJ2-5; a weak D match, TRBD1 (6 bases). CDR3 length equals 16 residues. Germline V gene sequence: CDR1 SGHTA, CDR2 FQGNSA. The V gene lost 1 base and the J gene lost 2 bases, with 14 bases spanning the gap. The CDR3 DNA is TGTGCCAGCAGCTTAGGACCGGGACAATTACAAGAGACCCAGTACTTC. Protein: CASSLGPGQLQETQYF. Full variable domain (outside the CDR3, taken from reference TRBV7-2 and TRBJ2-5): GAGVSQSPSNKVTEKGKDVELRCDPISGHTALYWYRQSLGQGLEFLIYFQGNSAPDKSGLPSDRFSAERTGGSVSTLTIQRTQQEDSAVYLCASSLGPGQLQETQYFGPGTRLLVL.

The CDR3 region is CASSASSEAFF. In nucleotides, the CDR3 is TGTGCCAGCAGCGCCAGTTCCGAAGCTTTCTTT. The V and J genes are TRBV7-9 and TRBJ1-1, with D uncertain. The CDR3 covers 11 residues. Germline loops: CDR1 SEHNR, CDR2 FQNEAQ (reference sequence). The ends were cut back, 5 bases at V and 8 bases at J, with 9 bases in the middle. The full variable domain, with the rest looked up from reference TRBV7-9 and TRBJ1-1, is DTGVSQNPRHKITKRGQNVTFRCDPISEHNRLYWYRQTLGQGPEFLTYFQNEAQLEKSRLLSDRFSAERPKGSFSTLEIQRTEQGDSAMYLCASSASSEAFFGQGTRLTVV.

This clonotype has a handful of counts. V is TRBV5-1 and J is TRBJ1-1; a weak D match, TRBD1 (6 bases). CDR1 is SGHRS, CDR2 YFSETQ, per germline. This CDR3 is 15 amino acids long. V gave up 0 bases and J gave up 5 bases, with 14 bases separating them. CDR3 residues: CASSLATGRPTEAFF. DNA of the CDR3: TGCGCCAGCAGCTTGGCAACAGGGAGGCCTACTGAAGCTTTCTTT.